Below, 3 T cell receptor beta chains from the same sample are listed, as sequenced in a study of CD8 T cells in Susac syndrome. Random hexamers were used to reverse transcribe an amount of roughly 0.5 to 1 ug RNA. One entry per CDR3 protein results from TCRdb running MiXCR on the immunoSEQ multiplex PCR reads. This table holds 200,000 to 250,000 distinct CDR3 sequences, roughly 94% found once. The sequenced sample consisted of CD4+ T cells from PBMCs. These receptors were obtained from a human donor with multiple sclerosis.

This rearrangement joins TRBV25-1 to TRBJ2-1, with D uncertain. The CDR3 is made up of 13 amino acids. V was pared by 3 bases and J by 7 bases, with 10 bases between. CDR1 is MGHDK and CDR2 is SYGVNS in the germline V gene. The CDR3 reads CASSEPRGNEQFF. CDR3 in DNA: TGTGCCAGCAGTGAGCCGCGAGGTAATGAGCAGTTCTTC.

The V and J genes are TRBV6-6 and TRBJ1-2; D might be TRBD1 (5 bases). Germline V gene sequence: CDR1 MNHNY, CDR2 SVGAGI (reference sequence). Trimming pared 3 bases from V and 8 bases from J, leaving 10 bases between. The CDR3 spans 12 residues. The CDR3 is CASSYSREGYTF. The CDR3 region has the DNA TGTGCCAGCAGTTATTCCAGGGAAGGCTACACCTTC.

The V call is TRBV20-1, the J call TRBJ1-1, with D uncertain. CDR1 DFQATT and CDR2 SNEGSKA come from the germline V gene (reference sequence). V lost 5 bases to trimming and J lost 7 bases, with 14 bases between them. CDR3 size: 12 residues. CDR3 nucleotide sequence: TGCAGTGCTTTTACAGCTGGACTTGAAGCTTTCTTT. Translation: CSAFTAGLEAFF.